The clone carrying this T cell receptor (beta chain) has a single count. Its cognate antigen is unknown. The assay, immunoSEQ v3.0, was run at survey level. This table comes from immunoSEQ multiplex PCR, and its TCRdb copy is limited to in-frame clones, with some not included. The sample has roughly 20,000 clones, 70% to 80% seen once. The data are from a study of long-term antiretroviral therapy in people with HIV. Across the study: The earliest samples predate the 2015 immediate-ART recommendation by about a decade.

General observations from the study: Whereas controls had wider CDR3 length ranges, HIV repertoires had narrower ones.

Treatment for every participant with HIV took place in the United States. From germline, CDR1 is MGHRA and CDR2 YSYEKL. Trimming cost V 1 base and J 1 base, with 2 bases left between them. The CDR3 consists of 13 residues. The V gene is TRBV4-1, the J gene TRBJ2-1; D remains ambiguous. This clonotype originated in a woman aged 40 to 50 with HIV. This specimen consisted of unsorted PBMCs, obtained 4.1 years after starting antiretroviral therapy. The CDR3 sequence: CASSQASYNEQFF. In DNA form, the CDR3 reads TGCGCCAGCAGCCAAGCTTCCTACAATGAGCAGTTCTTC.